This T cell receptor beta chain was captured in a study of T cell responses to AZD1222 COVID-19 vaccine. Notes on the study in general: Donors were chiefly white British, with a greater number of females, and clonal diversity was perhaps underestimated. Repertoires were collected only later (after the peak T cell response had occurred). Only a handful of AZD1222 recipients, roughly six in all, had baseline seropositivity.

Sequenced by immunoSEQ multiplex PCR; TCRdb stores in-frame clones only, minus some. The sample holds a few hundred thousand clones, over 85% seen once. In germline, CDR1 is SEHNR, CDR2 FQNEAQ (reference sequence). The length of the CDR3 is 15 residues. J lost 5 bases, V lost 5 bases, and 10 bases had no gene match. With regard to this clone: Its antigen is still unknown.

The specimen was peripheral blood, collected on day 0 of AZD1222 vaccination. J is TRBJ2-5 and V is TRBV7-9; TRBD1 aligns across 8 bases. The receptor was derived from an adult in good health. CDR3 sequence: CASSLTGGLAETQYF. CDR3 DNA: TGTGCCAGCAGCCTTACAGGGGGGCTAGCTGAGACCCAGTACTTC.